The rows below give T cell receptor beta chains drawn from one sample of a study of T-cell memory formation after mild COVID-19. MiXCR was run by TCRdb on the 5' RACE reads, yielding one entry per CDR3 protein. The sample lists about 190,000 distinct CDR3 sequences; about 18% were seen once. Specimen: PBMCs or a T cell subset sorted from them (not recorded which). The source is an adult woman who had mild COVID-19 (a few samples of this study predate the infection). Cell type and time point are not known. CDR3s include the opening cysteine and the closing phenylalanine or tryptophan. The D gene is left open where the match is weak. The size of a clone is reported for some rows only, either as once, few or many, or as a class for expanded clones.

D: -; V: TRBV2; J: TRBJ2-7; size: -; CDR3: CASSPGHRLYEQYF; DNA: TGTGCCAGCAGTCCGGGACACCGTCTTTACGAGCAGTACTTC
D: TRBD2; V: TRBV7-9; J: TRBJ2-3; size: few; CDR3: CASSLRGGIADTQYF; DNA: TGTGCCAGCAGCTTACGGGGGGGCATCGCAGATACGCAGTATTTT
D: -; V: TRBV4-1; J: TRBJ1-2; size: -; CDR3: CASSQGIYDRKSYGYTF; DNA: TGCGCCAGCAGCCAAGGGATTTACGACAGAAAATCTTATGGCTACACCTTC
D: -; V: TRBV20-1; J: TRBJ2-7; size: -; CDR3: CSARNRRRWSSYEQYF; DNA: TGCAGTGCTAGAAATAGGAGACGGTGGAGCTCCTACGAGCAGTACTTC
D: -; V: TRBV25-1; J: TRBJ1-3; size: -; CDR3: CASSELGSFSGNTIYF; DNA: TGTGCCAGCAGTGAACTTGGGTCCTTCTCTGGAAACACCATATATTTT
D: TRBD1; V: TRBV29-1; J: TRBJ1-4; size: -; CDR3: CSVAGTANNEKLFF; DNA: TGCAGCGTCGCCGGGACAGCGAATAATGAAAAACTGTTTTTT
D: TRBD2; V: TRBV20-1; J: TRBJ2-7; size: many; CDR3: CSASVSGGRIARQYF; DNA: TGCAGTGCTTCGGTCTCGGGCGGGAGAATAGCTCGGCAGTACTTC
D: TRBD2; V: TRBV7-8; J: TRBJ2-1; size: few; CDR3: CASSLATSGRNEQFF; DNA: TGTGCCAGCAGCCTCGCTACTAGCGGGAGAAATGAGCAGTTCTTC
D: -; V: TRBV7-8; J: TRBJ1-2; size: -; CDR3: CASSPGRGANYGYTF; DNA: TGTGCCAGCAGCCCCGGACGAGGAGCTAACTATGGCTACACCTTC
D: -; V: TRBV4-1; J: TRBJ2-3; size: few; CDR3: CASSQDYATSDSRDTQYF; DNA: TGCGCCAGCAGCCAAGACTATGCAACGTCCGACAGCAGAGATACGCAGTATTTT
D: -; V: TRBV5-6; J: TRBJ2-2; size: -; CDR3: CASSSVGQLGGELFF; DNA: TGTGCCAGCAGCTCGGTAGGACAGTTGGGCGGGGAGCTGTTTTTT
D: -; V: TRBV3-1; J: TRBJ1-4; size: few; CDR3: CASSQLSEKLFF; DNA: TGTGCCAGCAGCCAGCTCAGTGAAAAACTGTTTTTT
D: TRBD1; V: TRBV20-1; J: TRBJ1-2; size: few; CDR3: CSARGGQGARSGGYTF; DNA: TGCAGTGCTAGGGGTGGACAGGGGGCAAGGTCAGGGGGCTACACCTTC
D: -; V: TRBV7-2; J: TRBJ2-2; size: few; CDR3: CASSLVELFF; DNA: TGTGCCAGCAGCTTGGTGGAGCTGTTTTTT
D: -; V: TRBV24-1; J: TRBJ2-4; size: few; CDR3: CATSDPLEGVQGNIQYF; DNA: TGTGCCACCAGTGATCCGCTGGAGGGAGTCCAAGGAAACATTCAGTACTTC